Given below is one TCR beta chain in context. V was trimmed by 0 bases and J by 3 bases, leaving 12 bases between them. Germline V gene sequence: CDR1 SGHRS, CDR2 YFSETQ. This CDR3 comprises 15 residues. This entry comes from a study of cytomegalovirus exposure and HLA in healthy donors. Background on the study: HLA-typed donors contributed about 85 million unique TCRs, which were held in an early data release.

A multiplex PCR was run with 60 Vbeta primers and 13 Jbeta primers. The table came from immunoSEQ multiplex PCR; TCRdb's copy has only in-frame clones and leaves some out. This repertoire shows about 170,000 clones, 80% found once; its top ten account for 2.3%. Sequencing input: PBMCs. This TCR was recovered from a male donor in good health and CMV-seronegative. This chain uses TRBV5-1 with TRBJ2-5; unclear D gene. This chain's CDR3 is CASSLGPGWEETQYF. DNA for the CDR3: TGCGCCAGCAGCTTGGGGCCGGGTTGGGAAGAGACCCAGTACTTC. The whole variable domain, filled in from reference TRBV5-1 and TRBJ2-5, reads KAGVTQTPRYLIKTRGQQVTLSCSPISGHRSVSWYQQTPGQGLQFLFEYFSETQRNKGNFPGRFSGRQFSNSRSEMNVSTLELGDSALYLCASSLGPGWEETQYFGPGTRLLVL.